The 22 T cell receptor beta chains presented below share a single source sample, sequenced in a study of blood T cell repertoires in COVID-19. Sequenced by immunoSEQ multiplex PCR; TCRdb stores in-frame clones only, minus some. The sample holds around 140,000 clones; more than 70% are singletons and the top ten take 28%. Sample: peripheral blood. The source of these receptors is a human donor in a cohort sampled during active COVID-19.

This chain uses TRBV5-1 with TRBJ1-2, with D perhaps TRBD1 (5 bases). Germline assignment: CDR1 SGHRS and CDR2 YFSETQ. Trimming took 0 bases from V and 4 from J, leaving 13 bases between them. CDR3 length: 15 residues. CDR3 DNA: TGCGCCAGCAGCTTGGTAGGCGACAGCTTCTATGGCTACACCTTC. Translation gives CASSLVGDSFYGYTF.

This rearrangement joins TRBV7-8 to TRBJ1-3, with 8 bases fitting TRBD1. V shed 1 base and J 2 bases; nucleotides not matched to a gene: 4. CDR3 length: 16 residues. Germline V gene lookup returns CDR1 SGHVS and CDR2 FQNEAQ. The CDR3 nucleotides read TGTGCCAGCAGCTTAGGGACAGGGAGGACTGGAAACACCATATATTTT. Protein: CASSLGTGRTGNTIYF.

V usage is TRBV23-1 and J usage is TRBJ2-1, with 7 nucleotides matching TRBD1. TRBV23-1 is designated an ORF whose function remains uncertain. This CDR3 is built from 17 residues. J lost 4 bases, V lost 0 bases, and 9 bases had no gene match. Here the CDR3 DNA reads TGCGCCAGCAGTCAATCGCGGTCACGACAGGGTTACAATGAGCAGTTCTTC. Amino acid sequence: CASSQSRSRQGYNEQFF.

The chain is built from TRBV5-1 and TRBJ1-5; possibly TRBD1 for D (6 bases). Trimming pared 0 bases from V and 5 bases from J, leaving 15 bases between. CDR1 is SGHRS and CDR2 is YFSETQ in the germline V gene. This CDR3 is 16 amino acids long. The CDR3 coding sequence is TGCGCCAGCAGCTTGGGGGACACCCAAAGCGATCAGCCCCAGCATTTT. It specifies CASSLGDTQSDQPQHF.

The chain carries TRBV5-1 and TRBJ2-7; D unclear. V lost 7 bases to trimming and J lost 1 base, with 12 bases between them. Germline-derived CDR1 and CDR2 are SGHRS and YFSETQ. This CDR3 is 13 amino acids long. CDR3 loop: CASAERASYEQYF. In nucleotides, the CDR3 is TGCGCCAGCGCGGAGAGAGCATCCTACGAGCAGTACTTC.

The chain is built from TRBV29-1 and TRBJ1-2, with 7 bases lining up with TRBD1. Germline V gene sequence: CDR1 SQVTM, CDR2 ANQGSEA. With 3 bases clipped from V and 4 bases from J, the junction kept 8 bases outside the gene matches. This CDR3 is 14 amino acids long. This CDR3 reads CSVDPQTGRYGYTF. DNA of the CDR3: TGCAGCGTTGACCCCCAGACAGGGCGCTATGGCTACACCTTC.

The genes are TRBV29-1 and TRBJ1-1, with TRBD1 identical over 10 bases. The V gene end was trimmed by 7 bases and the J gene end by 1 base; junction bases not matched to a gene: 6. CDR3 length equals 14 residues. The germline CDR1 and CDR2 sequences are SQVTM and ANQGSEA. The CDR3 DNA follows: TGCAGCGCCCCGACAGGGGGCGCGAACACTGAAGCTTTCTTT. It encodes CSAPTGGANTEAFF.

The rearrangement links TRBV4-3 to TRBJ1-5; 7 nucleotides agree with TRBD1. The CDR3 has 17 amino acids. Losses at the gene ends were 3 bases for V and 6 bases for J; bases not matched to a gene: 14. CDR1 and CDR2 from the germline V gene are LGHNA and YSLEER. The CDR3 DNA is TGCGCCAGCAGCCAGGGTTGGCTGACAGGGCTTGGTCAGCCCCAGCATTTT. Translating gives CASSQGWLTGLGQPQHF.

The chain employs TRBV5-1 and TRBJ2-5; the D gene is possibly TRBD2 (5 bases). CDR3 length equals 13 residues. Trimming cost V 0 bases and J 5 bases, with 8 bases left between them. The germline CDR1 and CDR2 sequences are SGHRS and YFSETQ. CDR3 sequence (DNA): TGCGCCAGCAGCTTGGTCCCGGGGGAGACCCAGTACTTC. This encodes CASSLVPGETQYF.

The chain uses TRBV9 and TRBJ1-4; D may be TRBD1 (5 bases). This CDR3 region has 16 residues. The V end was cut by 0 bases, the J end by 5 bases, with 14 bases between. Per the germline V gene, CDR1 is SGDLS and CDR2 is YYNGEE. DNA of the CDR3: TGTGCCAGCAGCGTAGGTGGGGGGGGGTTGAATGAAAAACTGTTTTTT. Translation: CASSVGGGGLNEKLFF.

CDR3: CAWSVRTTGTEAFF. The CDR3 coding sequence is TGTGCCTGGAGTGTAAGGACTACGGGGACTGAAGCTTTCTTT. V and J are TRBV30 and TRBJ1-1, with unresolved D. The V end lost 0 bases, the J end lost 5 bases, and 13 bases lay between the germline ends. This CDR3 region has 14 residues. Germline CDR1 GTSNPN, CDR2 SVGIG (reference sequence).

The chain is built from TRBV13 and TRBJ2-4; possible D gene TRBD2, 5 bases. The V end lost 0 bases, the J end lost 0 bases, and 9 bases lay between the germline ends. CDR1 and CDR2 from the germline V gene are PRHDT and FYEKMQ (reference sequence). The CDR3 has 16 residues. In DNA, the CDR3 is TGTGCCAGCAGCTTAGGGAGCGGCCTAGCCAAAAACATTCAGTACTTC. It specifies CASSLGSGLAKNIQYF.

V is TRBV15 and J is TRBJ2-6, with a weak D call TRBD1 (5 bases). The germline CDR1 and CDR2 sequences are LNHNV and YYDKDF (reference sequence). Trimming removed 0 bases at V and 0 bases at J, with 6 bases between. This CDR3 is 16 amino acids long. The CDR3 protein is CATSRDRASGANVLTF. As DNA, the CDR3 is TGTGCCACCAGCAGAGACAGGGCCTCTGGGGCCAACGTCCTGACTTTC. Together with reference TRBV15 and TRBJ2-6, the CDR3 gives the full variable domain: DAMVIQNPRYQVTQFGKPVTLSCSQTLNHNVMYWYQQKSSQAPKLLFHYYDKDFNNEADTPDNFQSRRPNTSFCFLDIRSPGLGDTAMYLCATSRDRASGANVLTFGAGSRLTVL.

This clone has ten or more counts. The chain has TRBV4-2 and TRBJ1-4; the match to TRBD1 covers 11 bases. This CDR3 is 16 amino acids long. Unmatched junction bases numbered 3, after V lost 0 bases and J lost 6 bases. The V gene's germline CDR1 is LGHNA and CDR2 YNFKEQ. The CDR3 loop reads CASSQDRGQGDEKLFF. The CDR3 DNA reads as TGTGCCAGCAGCCAAGATAGGGGACAGGGGGATGAAAAACTGTTTTTT.

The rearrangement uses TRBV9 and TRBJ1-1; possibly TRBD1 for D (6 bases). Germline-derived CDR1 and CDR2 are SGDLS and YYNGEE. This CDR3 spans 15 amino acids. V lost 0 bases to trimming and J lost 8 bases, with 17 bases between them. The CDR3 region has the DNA TGTGCCAGCAGCGTAGATGAAACAGGGCGAAGAGAAGCTTTCTTT. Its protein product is CASSVDETGRREAFF. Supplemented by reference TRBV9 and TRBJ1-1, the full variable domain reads DSGVTQTPKHLITATGQRVTLRCSPRSGDLSVYWYQQSLDQGLQFLIQYYNGEERAKGNILERFSAQQFPDLHSELNLSSLELGDSALYFCASSVDETGRREAFFGQGTRLTVV.

DNA for the CDR3: TGTGCCAGCTCACCACTGCCAGGGTTCCTAGCGGAGACCACAGATACGCAGTATTTT. It codes for CASSPLPGFLAETTDTQYF. This chain links TRBV18 with TRBJ2-3; 7 positions match TRBD2. Germline lookup yields CDR1 KGHSH and CDR2 LQKENI. With V trimmed by 1 base and J by 2 bases, 15 bases remained unmatched. This CDR3 has 19 residues.

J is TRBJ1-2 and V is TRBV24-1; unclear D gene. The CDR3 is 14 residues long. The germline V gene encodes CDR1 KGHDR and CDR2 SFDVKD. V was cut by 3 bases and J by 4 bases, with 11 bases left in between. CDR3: CATSDSLGVYGYTF. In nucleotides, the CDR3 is TGTGCCACCAGTGATAGCCTTGGAGTCTATGGCTACACCTTC.

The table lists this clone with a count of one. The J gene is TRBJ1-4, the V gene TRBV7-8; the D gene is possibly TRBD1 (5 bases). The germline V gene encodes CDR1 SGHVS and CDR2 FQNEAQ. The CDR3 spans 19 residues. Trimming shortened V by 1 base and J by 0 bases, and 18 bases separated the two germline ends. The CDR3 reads CASSLVASGGTATNEKLFF. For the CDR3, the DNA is TGTGCCAGCAGCTTAGTGGCTTCGGGGGGAACCGCAACTAATGAAAAACTGTTTTTT.

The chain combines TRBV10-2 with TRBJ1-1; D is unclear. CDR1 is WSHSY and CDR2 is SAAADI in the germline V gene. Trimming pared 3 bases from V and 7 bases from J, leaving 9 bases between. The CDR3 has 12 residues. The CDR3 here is CASSEPGDEAFF. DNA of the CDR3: TGCGCCAGCAGTGAACCGGGAGATGAAGCTTTCTTT.

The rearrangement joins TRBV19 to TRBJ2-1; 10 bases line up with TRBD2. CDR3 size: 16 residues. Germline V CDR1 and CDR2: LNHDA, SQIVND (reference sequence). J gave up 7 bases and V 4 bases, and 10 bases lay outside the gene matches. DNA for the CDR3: TGTGCCAGTAGTACCCAAGCGGGGGGGCTGGGGAATGAGCAGTTCTTC. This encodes CASSTQAGGLGNEQFF.

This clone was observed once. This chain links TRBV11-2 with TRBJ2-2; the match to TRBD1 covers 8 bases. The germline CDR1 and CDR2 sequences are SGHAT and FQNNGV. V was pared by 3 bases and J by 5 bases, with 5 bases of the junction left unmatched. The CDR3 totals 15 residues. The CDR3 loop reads CASSFGTGLTGELFF. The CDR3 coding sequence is TGTGCCAGCAGCTTCGGGACAGGCTTAACCGGGGAGCTGTTTTTT.

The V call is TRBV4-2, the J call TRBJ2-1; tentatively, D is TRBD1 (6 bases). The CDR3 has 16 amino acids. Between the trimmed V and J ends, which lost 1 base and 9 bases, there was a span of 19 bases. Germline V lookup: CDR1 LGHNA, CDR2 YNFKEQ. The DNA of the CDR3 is TGTGCCAGCAGCCAAGGGGAAGGCGGAACCAGGGGTGAGCAGTTCTTC. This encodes CASSQGEGGTRGEQFF.